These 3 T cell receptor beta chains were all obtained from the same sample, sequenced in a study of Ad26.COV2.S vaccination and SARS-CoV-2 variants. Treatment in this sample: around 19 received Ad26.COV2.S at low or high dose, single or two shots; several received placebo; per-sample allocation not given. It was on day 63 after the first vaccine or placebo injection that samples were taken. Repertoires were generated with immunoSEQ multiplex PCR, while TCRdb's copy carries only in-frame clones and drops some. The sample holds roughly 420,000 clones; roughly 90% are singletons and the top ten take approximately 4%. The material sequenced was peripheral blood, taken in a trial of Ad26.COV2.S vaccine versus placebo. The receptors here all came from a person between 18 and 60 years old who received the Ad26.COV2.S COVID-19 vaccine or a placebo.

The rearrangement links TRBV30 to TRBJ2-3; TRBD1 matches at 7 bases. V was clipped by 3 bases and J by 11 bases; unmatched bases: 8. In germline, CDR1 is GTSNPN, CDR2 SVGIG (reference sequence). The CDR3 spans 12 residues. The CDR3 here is CAWSATGMLQYF. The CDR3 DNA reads TGTGCCTGGAGCGCGACAGGGATGTTGCAGTATTTT.

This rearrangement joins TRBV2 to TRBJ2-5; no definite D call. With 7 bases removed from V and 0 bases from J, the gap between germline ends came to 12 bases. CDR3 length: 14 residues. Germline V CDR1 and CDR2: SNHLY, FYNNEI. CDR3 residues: CASKEHPYQETQYF. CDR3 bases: TGTGCCAGCAAAGAACACCCGTACCAAGAGACCCAGTACTTC.

The CDR3 reads CASRTPNTEAFF. CDR3 coding DNA: TGTGCCAGCAGAACACCGAACACTGAAGCTTTCTTT. The V and J genes are TRBV28 and TRBJ1-1; D not resolved. The CDR3 has 12 amino acids. CDR1 MDHEN and CDR2 SYDVKM come from the germline V gene. Trimming pared 6 bases from V and 1 base from J, leaving 6 bases between.